This TCR beta chain is drawn from a study of T cell clonotyping in hematopoietic cell transplantation. Overall study findings and caveats: Graft donor and pretransplant recipient Inverse Simpson Index values predicted broader posttransplant TCR diversity. CD4 and CD8 repertoire contributions could not be separated without sorting. Recipient TCR diversity dropped after transplant; expanded clonotypes rose from day 30 to 180. At the given depth, recipient repertoires were over 95% de novo clonotypes.

The protocol was immunoSEQ multiplex PCR, while the TCRdb copy is restricted to in-frame clones and leaves out a portion. The table lists approximately 8,400 clones, less than 70% of them singletons. Comments on this clone: Its antigen is undetermined.

The sequence came from a male patient between 55 and 70 years old who had an allogeneic stem cell transplant from an unrelated donor, so the T cells may come from the graft donor. Some clones in this sample may be carry-over from other donors' samples. Sequenced material: peripheral blood mononuclear cells, taken 100 days after allogeneic stem cell transplant.

CDR3 sequence (DNA): TGCGCCAGCAGCTTAGGGGGAGCCAACTCTGGAAACACCATATATTTT. Residues: CASSLGGANSGNTIYF. The rearrangement links TRBV5-1 to TRBJ1-3; D is perhaps TRBD1 (6 bases). Trimming stripped 2 bases from V and 0 bases from J, with 12 bases between. Germline V gene data show CDR1 as SGHRS and CDR2 as YFSETQ. The CDR3 is 16 residues long.